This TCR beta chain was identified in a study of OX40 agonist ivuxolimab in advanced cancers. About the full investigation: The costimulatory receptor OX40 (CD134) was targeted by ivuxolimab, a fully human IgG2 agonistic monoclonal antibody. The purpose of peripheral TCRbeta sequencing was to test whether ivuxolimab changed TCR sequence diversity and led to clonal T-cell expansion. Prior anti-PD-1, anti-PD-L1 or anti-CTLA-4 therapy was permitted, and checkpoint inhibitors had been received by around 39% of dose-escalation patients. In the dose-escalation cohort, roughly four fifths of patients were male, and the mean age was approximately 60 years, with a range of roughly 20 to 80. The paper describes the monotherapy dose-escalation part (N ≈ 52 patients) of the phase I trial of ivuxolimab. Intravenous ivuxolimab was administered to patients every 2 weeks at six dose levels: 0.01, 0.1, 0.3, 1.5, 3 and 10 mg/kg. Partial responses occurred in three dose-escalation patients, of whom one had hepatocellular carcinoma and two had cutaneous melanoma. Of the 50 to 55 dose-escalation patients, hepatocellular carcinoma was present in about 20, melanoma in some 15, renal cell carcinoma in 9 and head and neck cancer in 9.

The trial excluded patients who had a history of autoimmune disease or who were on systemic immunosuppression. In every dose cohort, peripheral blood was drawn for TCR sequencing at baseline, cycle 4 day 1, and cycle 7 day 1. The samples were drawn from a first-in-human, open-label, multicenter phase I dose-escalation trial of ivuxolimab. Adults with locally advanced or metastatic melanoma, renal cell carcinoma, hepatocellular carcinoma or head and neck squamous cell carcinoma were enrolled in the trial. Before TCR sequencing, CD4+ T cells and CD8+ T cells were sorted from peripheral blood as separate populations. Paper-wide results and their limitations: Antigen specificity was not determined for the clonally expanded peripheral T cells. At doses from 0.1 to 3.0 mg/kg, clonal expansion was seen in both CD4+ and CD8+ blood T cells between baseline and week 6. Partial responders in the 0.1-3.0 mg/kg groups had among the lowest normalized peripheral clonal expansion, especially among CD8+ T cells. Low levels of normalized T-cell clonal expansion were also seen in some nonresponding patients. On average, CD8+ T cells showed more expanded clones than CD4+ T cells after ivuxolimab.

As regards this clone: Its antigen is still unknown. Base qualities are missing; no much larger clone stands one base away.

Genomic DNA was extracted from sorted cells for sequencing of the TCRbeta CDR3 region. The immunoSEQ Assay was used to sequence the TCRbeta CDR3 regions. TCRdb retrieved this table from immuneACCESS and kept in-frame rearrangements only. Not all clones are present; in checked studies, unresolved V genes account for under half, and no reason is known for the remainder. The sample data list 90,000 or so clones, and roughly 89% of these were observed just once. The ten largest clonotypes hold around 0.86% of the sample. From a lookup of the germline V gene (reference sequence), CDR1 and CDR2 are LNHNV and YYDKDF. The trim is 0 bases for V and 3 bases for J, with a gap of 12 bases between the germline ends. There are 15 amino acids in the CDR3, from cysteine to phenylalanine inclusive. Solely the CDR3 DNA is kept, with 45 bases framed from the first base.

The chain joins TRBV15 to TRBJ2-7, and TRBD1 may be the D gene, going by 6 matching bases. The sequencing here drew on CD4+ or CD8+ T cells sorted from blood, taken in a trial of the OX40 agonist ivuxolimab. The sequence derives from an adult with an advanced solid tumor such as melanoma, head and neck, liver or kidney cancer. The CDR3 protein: CATSRDEQGFYEQYF. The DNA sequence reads TGTGCCACCAGCAGAGATGAGCAGGGGTTCTACGAGCAGTACTTC.